These T cell receptor beta chains were read from a single sample in a study of OX40 agonist ivuxolimab in advanced cancers. Assay: immunoSEQ multiplex PCR; the TCRdb copy retains only in-frame clones and omits some. The data hold around 80,000 clones, with 91% observed a single time. The sequencing used CD4+ or CD8+ T cells sorted from blood, collected in a trial of the OX40 agonist ivuxolimab. Receptors originate from an adult with an advanced solid tumor such as melanoma, head and neck, liver or kidney cancer. The CDR3 runs from the conserved cysteine through the conserved F or W. The D gene is left open where the match is weak. Clone size is stated in some rows and not others, as once, few, many or a class when expanded.

J: TRBJ1-5; D: NA; size: NA; V: TRBV28; DNA: TGTGCCGGGGGTGACAGCAATCAGCCCCAGCATTTT; CDR3: CAGGDSNQPQHF
J: TRBJ2-7; D: TRBD2; size: NA; V: TRBV5-1; DNA: TGCGCCAGCAGCCTCCTAGGGGAGGGCTACGAGCAGTACTTC; CDR3: CASSLLGEGYEQYF
J: TRBJ2-7; D: NA; size: NA; V: TRBV28; DNA: TGTGCCAGCAGAATGACTAGGTCGAACTACGAGCAGTACTTC; CDR3: CASRMTRSNYEQYF
J: TRBJ2-2; D: NA; size: NA; V: TRBV15; DNA: TGTGCCACCAGCAAGGGGGTCGACGGGGAGCTGTTTTTT; CDR3: CATSKGVDGELFF
J: TRBJ2-1; D: NA; size: NA; V: TRBV30; DNA: TGTGCCTGGAGTGGGAACAGAGGGGGGGGCTACAATGAGCAGTTCTTC; CDR3: CAWSGNRGGGYNEQFF
J: TRBJ2-7; D: TRBD2; size: NA; V: TRBV5-4; DNA: TGTGCCAGCAGCTCCGGACTAGCCTCCCCCTACGAGCAGTACTTC; CDR3: CASSSGLASPYEQYF
J: TRBJ1-5; D: NA; size: NA; V: TRBV7-8; DNA: TGTGCCAGCAGCTTAGTTCGGGGGGCCCAGCCCCAGCATTTT; CDR3: CASSLVRGAQPQHF
J: TRBJ2-5; D: TRBD1; size: few; V: TRBV28; DNA: TGTGCCAGCAGCCCTCACCCGGGACAGGGAGGAGAGACCCAGTACTTC; CDR3: CASSPHPGQGGETQYF
J: TRBJ1-2; D: NA; size: NA; V: TRBV11-2; DNA: TGTGCCAGCAGCCAGCAGGGGCGACCCGCCTATGGCTACACCTTC; CDR3: CASSQQGRPAYGYTF
J: TRBJ2-7; D: NA; size: NA; V: TRBV27; DNA: TGTGCCAGCAAACGACATTACTCCTACGAGCAGTACTTC; CDR3: CASKRHYSYEQYF
J: TRBJ1-3; D: NA; size: NA; V: TRBV18; DNA: TGTGCCAGCTCACCAGACGGCCACTCTGGAAACACCATATATTTT; CDR3: CASSPDGHSGNTIYF
J: TRBJ2-1; D: TRBD2; size: once; V: TRBV19; DNA: TGTGCCAGTAGAGATGCTAGCGGTAGCTCCTACAATGAGCAGTTCTTC; CDR3: CASRDASGSSYNEQFF
J: TRBJ2-1; D: TRBD1; size: NA; V: TRBV7-3; DNA: TGTGCCAGCAGCTCAAGACAGGGCTCCTACAATGAGCAGTTCTTC; CDR3: CASSSRQGSYNEQFF
J: TRBJ1-5; D: NA; size: NA; V: TRBV4-1; DNA: TGCGCCAGCAGCCAATATGTGCTCGGGGGCAATCAGCCCCAGCATTTT; CDR3: CASSQYVLGGNQPQHF
J: TRBJ2-1; D: NA; size: NA; V: TRBV28; DNA: TGTGCCAGCAGTTTAGTACTTCCCCCCCATGAGCAGTTCTTC; CDR3: CASSLVLPPHEQFF
J: TRBJ2-3; D: NA; size: NA; V: TRBV5-1; DNA: TGCGCCAGCAGCTTGGTCCTAGCTGCCACTAGCACAGATACGCAGTATTTT; CDR3: CASSLVLAATSTDTQYF
J: TRBJ1-4; D: NA; size: NA; V: TRBV14; DNA: TGTGCCAGCAGCCGCCGGCATACCAAACTGTTTTTT; CDR3: CASSRRHTKLFF
J: TRBJ2-1; D: NA; size: NA; V: TRBV14; DNA: TGTGCCAGCAGCCGGGGGGAAGTCTCTTTCTACAATGAGCAGTTCTTC; CDR3: CASSRGEVSFYNEQFF
J: TRBJ2-5; D: NA; size: NA; V: TRBV5-4; DNA: TGTGCCAGCAGCTTGAATCGAGGGATTCAAGAGACCCAGTACTTC; CDR3: CASSLNRGIQETQYF
J: TRBJ1-2; D: NA; size: NA; V: TRBV30; DNA: TGTGCCTGGAGTGTACAAGGGTATGGCTACACCTTC; CDR3: CAWSVQGYGYTF
J: TRBJ2-7; D: TRBD2; size: NA; V: TRBV7-2; DNA: TGTGCCAGCAGCCCGGGACCGGGACTAGCGGGTATCGAGCAGTACTTC; CDR3: CASSPGPGLAGIEQYF
J: TRBJ2-6; D: NA; size: NA; V: TRBV5-4; DNA: TGTGCCAGCAGCTTGGTAACAGGAGGGATCTACTCTGGGGCCAACGTCCTGACTTTC; CDR3: CASSLVTGGIYSGANVLTF
J: TRBJ1-4; D: TRBD1; size: NA; V: TRBV2; DNA: TGTGCCACCGCGGGACAGGGAAATGAAAAACTGTTTTTT; CDR3: CATAGQGNEKLFF
J: TRBJ1-1; D: NA; size: NA; V: TRBV11-2; DNA: TGTGCCAGCAGCTTATGGTCTGAAGCTTTCTTT; CDR3: CASSLWSEAFF
J: TRBJ2-3; D: TRBD2; size: NA; V: TRBV4-2; DNA: TGTGCCAGCAGCCAAGATGTTGGTATTAGCGGGAAAGTGGATACGCAGTATTTT; CDR3: CASSQDVGISGKVDTQYF
J: TRBJ2-1; D: NA; size: NA; V: TRBV7-2; DNA: TGTGCCAGCAGCTCCAGGGTATATGAGCAGTTCTTC; CDR3: CASSSRVYEQFF
J: TRBJ2-7; D: TRBD1; size: NA; V: TRBV28; DNA: TGTGCCAGCAGTACGACAGGGTTGTACTACGAGCAGTACTTC; CDR3: CASSTTGLYYEQYF
J: TRBJ1-1; D: TRBD1; size: NA; V: TRBV4-1; DNA: TGCGCCAGCAGCCATGGTGGACAGGGAGGGGTCACTGAAGCTTTCTTT; CDR3: CASSHGGQGGVTEAFF
J: TRBJ2-7; D: NA; size: NA; V: TRBV19; DNA: TGTGCCAGTAGTATCCGGCAGGGGGGCTCCTACGAGCAGTACTTC; CDR3: CASSIRQGGSYEQYF
J: TRBJ1-2; D: NA; size: NA; V: TRBV5-4; DNA: TGTGCCAGCAGCAGGGGGGCTAGGGACACGGCGATCGTCCTCTATGGCTACACCTTC; CDR3: CASSRGARDTAIVLYGYTF
J: TRBJ2-1; D: NA; size: NA; V: TRBV21-1; DNA: TGTGCCAGCAGCAAGAGCCCGGAGAAGGATGAGCAGTTCTTC; CDR3: CASSKSPEKDEQFF
J: TRBJ2-1; D: TRBD1; size: NA; V: TRBV10-1; DNA: TGCGCCAGCAAGGGACAGGGGGCTGGTAATGAGCAGTTCTTC; CDR3: CASKGQGAGNEQFF
J: TRBJ2-3; D: TRBD1; size: once; V: TRBV19; DNA: TGTGCCAGTAGTTCTAGGACAGGGAGGAGCACAGATACGCAGTATTTT; CDR3: CASSSRTGRSTDTQYF
J: TRBJ1-1; D: TRBD1; size: NA; V: TRBV2; DNA: TGTGCCAGCAGGACGGACAGGGTAAACACTGAAGCTTTCTTT; CDR3: CASRTDRVNTEAFF
J: TRBJ2-7; D: TRBD1; size: NA; V: TRBV10-2; DNA: TGCGCCAGCAGAAAAGCCGGACAGGGTCCCTACGAGCAGTACTTC; CDR3: CASRKAGQGPYEQYF
J: TRBJ2-3; D: NA; size: NA; V: TRBV30; DNA: TGTGCCTGGAGTGTATTGGATACGCAGTATTTT; CDR3: CAWSVLDTQYF
J: TRBJ1-5; D: NA; size: NA; V: TRBV11-3; DNA: TGTGCCAGCAGCCGGGACAAGTATCAGCCCCAGCATTTT; CDR3: CASSRDKYQPQHF